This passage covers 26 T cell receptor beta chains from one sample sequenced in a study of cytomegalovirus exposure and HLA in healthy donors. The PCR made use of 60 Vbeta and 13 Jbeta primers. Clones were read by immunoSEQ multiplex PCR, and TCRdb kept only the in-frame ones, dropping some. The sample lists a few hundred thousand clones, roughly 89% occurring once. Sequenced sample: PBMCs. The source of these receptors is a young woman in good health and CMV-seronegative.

The CDR3 sequence: CASSFTASYEQYF. In DNA form, the CDR3 reads TGCGCCAGCAGCTTCACAGCCTCCTACGAGCAGTACTTC. This chain links TRBV5-1 with TRBJ2-5; D is ambiguous. The DNA end is a closer match to TRBJ2-7, so the J assignment may be wrong. Per the germline V gene, CDR1 is SGHRS and CDR2 is YFSETQ. The CDR3 covers 13 residues.

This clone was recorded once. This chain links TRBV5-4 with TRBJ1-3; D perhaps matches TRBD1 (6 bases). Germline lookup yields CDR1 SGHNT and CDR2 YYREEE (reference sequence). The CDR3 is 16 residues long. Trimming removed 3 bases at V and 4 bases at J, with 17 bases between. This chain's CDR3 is CASSWATGAVGNTIYF. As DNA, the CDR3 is TGTGCCAGCAGCTGGGCGACAGGTGCCGTCGGAAACACCATATATTTT.

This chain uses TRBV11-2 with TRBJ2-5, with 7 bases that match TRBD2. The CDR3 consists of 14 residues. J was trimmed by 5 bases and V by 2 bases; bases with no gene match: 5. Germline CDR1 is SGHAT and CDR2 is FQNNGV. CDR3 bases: TGTGCCAGCAGCTTATTGACTAGCACGGAGACCCAGTACTTC. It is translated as CASSLLTSTETQYF.

The CDR3 coding sequence is TGTGCCAGCAGTTTACCGGGGGTGAACACTGAAGCTTTCTTT. It is translated as CASSLPGVNTEAFF. The rearrangement links TRBV27 to TRBJ1-1, with a possible D match to TRBD1 (5 bases). This CDR3 region has 14 residues. V was shortened by 2 bases and J by 0 bases, with 7 bases between the two germline ends. CDR1 MNHEY and CDR2 SMNVEV come from the germline V gene (reference sequence).

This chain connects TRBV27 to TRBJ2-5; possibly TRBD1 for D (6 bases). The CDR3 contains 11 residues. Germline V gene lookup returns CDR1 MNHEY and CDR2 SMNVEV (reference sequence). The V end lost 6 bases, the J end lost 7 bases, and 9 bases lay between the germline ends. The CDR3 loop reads CASRSGATQYF. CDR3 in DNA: TGTGCCAGCAGATCAGGGGCGACCCAGTACTTC.

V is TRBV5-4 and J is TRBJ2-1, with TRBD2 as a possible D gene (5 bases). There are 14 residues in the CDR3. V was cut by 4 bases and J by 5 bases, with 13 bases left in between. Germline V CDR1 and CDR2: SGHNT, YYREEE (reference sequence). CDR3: CASSPDLANNEQFF. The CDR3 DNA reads TGTGCCAGCAGCCCCGACCTAGCCAACAATGAGCAGTTCTTC.

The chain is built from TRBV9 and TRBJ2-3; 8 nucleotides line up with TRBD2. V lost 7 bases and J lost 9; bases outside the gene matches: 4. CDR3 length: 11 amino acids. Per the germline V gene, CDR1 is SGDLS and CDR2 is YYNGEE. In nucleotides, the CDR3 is TGTGCCAGCGGTAGCGGGGTCACGCAGTATTTT. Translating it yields CASGSGVTQYF.

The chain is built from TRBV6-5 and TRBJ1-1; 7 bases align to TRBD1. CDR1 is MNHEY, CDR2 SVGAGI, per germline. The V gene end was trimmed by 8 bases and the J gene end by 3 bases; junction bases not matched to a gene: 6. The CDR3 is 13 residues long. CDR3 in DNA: TGTGCCAGCTACAGGGGCTGGGACACTGAAGCTTTCTTT. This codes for CASYRGWDTEAFF.

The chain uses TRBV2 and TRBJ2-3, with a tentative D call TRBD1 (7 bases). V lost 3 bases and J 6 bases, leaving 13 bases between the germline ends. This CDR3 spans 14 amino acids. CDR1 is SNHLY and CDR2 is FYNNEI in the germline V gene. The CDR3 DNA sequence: TGTGCCAGCAGTGAGGAGGGGGCCAGGGATACGCAGTATTTT. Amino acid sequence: CASSEEGARDTQYF.

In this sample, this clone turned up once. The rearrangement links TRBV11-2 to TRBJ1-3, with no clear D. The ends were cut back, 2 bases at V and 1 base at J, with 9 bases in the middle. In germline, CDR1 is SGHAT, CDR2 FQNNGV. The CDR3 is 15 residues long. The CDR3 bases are TGTGCCAGCAGCTTATCGGGGTTTTCTGGAAACACCATATATTTT. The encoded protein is CASSLSGFSGNTIYF.

DNA of the CDR3: TGTGCCAGCTCACCCTCGGCGACAGGGGGTAAGAATGAGCAGTTCTTC. It encodes CASSPSATGGKNEQFF. This chain joins TRBV18 and TRBJ2-1; 9 bases match TRBD1. The CDR3 contains 16 residues. V gave up 3 bases and J gave up 7 bases; unmatched junction bases: 10. Looked up from germline, CDR1 is KGHSH and CDR2 is LQKENI.

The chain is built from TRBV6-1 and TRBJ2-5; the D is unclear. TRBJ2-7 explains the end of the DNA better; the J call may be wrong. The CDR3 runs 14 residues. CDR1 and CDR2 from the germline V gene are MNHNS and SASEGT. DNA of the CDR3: TGTGCCAGCAGATCACAGCAATTCTCCTACGAGCAGTACTTC. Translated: CASRSQQFSYEQYF.

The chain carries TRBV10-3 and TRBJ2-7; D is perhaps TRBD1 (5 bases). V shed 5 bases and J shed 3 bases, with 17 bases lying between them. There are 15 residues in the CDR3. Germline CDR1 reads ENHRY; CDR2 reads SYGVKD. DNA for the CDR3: TGTGCCATCAGTCCCCCCGCAGGGAAGGGCTACGAGCAGTACTTC. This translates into CAISPPAGKGYEQYF.

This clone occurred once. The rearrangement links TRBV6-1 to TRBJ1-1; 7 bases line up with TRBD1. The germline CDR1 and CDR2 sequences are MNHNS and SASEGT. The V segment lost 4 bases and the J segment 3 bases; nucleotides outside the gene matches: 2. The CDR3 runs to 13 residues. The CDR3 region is CASSGQGHTEAFF. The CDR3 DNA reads TGTGCCAGCAGTGGACAGGGTCACACTGAAGCTTTCTTT.

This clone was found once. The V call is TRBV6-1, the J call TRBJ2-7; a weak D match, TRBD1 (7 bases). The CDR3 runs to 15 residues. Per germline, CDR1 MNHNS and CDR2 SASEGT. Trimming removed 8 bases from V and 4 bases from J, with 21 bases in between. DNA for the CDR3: TGTGCCAGCGGTAAGCGACAGGGCGGGGAGTACGAGCAGTACTTC. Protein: CASGKRQGGEYEQYF.

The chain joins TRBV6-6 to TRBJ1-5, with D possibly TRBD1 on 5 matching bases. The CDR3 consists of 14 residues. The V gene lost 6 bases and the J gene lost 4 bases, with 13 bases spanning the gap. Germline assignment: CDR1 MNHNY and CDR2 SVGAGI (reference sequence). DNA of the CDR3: TGTGCCAGCAGCGGGGGAAGTTTGAATCAGCCCCAGCATTTT. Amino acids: CASSGGSLNQPQHF.

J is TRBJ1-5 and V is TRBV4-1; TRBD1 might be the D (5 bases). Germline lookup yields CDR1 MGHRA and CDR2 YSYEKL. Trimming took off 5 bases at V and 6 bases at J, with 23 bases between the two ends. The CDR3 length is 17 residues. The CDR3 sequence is CASSGGSGIPGGQPQHF. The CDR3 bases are TGCGCCAGCAGCGGGGGGTCGGGGATTCCAGGTGGTCAGCCCCAGCATTTT.

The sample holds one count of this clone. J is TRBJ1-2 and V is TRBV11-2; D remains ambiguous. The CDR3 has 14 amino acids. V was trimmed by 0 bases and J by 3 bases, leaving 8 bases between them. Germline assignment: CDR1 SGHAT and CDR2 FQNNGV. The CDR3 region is CASSLDIPDYGYTF. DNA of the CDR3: TGTGCCAGCAGCTTAGATATACCGGACTATGGCTACACCTTC.

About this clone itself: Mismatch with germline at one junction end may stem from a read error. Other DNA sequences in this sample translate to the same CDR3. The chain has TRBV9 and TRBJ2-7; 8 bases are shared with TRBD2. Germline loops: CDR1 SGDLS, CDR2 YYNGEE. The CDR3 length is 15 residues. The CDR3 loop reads CASSVGSGAPHEQYF. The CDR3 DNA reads TGCGCCAGCAGCGTAGGTAGCGGGGCCCCCCACGAGCAGTACTTC.

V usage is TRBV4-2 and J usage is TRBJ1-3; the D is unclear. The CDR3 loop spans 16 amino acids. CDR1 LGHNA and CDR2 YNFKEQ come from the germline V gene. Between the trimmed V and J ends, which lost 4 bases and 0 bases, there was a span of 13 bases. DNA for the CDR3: TGTGCCAGCAGCCGGCGGGGTATCGTCTCTGGAAACACCATATATTTT. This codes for CASSRRGIVSGNTIYF.

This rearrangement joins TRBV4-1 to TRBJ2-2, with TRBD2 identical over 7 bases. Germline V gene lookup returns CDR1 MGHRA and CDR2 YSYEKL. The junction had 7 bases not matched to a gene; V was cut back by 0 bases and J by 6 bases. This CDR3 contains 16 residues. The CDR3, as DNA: TGCGCCAGCAGCCAAGAGAGACTAGCAGGCGCCGGGGAGCTGTTTTTT. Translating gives CASSQERLAGAGELFF.

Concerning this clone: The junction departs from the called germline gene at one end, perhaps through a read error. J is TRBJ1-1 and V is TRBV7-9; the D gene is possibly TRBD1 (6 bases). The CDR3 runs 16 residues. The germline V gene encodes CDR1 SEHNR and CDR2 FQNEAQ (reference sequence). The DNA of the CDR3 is TGTTCCAGCACCGGCGGCGAAGGGGGGGTGGGCACTGAAGCTTTCTTT. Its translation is CSSTGGEGGVGTEAFF.

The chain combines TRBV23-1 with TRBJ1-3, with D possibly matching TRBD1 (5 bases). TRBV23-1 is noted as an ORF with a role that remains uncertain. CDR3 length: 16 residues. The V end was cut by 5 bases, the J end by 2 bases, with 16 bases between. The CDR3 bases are TGCGCCAGCAGTAGACAGATGGAGGGTACTGGAAACACCATATATTTT. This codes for CASSRQMEGTGNTIYF.

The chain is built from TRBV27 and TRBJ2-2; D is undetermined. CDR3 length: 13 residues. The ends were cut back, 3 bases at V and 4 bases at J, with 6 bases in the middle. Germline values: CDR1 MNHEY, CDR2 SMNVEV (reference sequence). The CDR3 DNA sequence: TGTGCCAGCAGTTTTCCCGGCACCGGGGAGCTGTTTTTT. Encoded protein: CASSFPGTGELFF.

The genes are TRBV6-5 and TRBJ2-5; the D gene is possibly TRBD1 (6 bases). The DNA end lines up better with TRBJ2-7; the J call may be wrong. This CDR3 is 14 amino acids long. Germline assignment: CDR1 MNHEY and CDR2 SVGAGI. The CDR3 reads CASTSTGIAYEQYF. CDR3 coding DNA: TGTGCCAGCACCTCAACAGGGATAGCCTACGAGCAGTACTTC.

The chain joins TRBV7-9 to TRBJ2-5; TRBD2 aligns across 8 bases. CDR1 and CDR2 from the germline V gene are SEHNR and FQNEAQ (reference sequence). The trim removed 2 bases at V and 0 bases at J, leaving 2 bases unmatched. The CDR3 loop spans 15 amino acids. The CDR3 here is CASSLPSGHQETQYF. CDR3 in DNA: TGTGCCAGCAGCTTACCTAGCGGGCACCAAGAGACCCAGTACTTC.